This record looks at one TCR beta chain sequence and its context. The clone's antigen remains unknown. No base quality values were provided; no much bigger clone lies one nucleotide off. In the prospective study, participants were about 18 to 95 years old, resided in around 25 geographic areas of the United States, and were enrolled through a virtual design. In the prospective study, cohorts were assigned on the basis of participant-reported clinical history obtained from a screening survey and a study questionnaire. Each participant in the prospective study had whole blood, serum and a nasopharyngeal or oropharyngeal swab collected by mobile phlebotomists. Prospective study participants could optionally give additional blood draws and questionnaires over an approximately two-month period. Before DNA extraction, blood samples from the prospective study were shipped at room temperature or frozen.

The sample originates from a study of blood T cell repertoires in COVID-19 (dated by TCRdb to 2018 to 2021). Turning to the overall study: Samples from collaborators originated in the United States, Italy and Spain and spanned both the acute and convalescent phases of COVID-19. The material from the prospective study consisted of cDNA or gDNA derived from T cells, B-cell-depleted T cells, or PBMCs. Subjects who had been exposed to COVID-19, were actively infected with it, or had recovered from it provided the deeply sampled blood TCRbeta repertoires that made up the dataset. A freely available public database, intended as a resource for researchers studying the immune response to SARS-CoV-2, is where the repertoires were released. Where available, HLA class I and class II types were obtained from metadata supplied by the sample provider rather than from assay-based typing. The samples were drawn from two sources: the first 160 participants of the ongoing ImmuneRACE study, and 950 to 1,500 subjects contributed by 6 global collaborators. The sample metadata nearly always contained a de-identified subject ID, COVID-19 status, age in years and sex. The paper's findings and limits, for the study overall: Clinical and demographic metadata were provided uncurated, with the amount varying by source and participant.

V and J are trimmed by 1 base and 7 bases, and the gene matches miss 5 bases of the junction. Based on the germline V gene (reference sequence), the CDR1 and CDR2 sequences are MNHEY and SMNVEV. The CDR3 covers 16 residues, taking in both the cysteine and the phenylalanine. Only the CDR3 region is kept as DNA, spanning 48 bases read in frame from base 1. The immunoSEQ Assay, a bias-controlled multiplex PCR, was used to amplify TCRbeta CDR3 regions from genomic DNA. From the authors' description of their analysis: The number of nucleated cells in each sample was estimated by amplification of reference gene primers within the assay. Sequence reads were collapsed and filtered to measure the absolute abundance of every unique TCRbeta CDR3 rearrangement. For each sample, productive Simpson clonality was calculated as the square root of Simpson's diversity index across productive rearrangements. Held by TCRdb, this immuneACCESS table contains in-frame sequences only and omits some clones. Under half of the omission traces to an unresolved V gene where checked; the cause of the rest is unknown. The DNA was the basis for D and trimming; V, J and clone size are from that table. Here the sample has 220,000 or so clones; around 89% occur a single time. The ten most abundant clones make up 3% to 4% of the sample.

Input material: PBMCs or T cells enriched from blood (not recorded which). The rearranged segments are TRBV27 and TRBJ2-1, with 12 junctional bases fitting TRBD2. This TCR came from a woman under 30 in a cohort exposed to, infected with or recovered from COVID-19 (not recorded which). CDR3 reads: CASSLWTSGKANEQFF. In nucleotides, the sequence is TGTGCCAGCAGTTTATGGACTAGCGGGAAAGCTAATGAGCAGTTCTTC.